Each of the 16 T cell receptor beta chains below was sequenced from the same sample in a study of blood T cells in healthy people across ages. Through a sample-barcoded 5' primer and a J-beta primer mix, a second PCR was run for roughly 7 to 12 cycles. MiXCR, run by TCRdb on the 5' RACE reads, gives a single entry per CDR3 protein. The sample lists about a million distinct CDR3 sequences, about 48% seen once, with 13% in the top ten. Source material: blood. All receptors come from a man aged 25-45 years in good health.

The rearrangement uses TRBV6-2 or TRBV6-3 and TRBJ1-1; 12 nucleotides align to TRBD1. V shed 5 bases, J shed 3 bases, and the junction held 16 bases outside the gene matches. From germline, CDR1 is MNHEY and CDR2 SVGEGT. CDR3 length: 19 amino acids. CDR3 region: CASSPLSGTGGFGDTEAFF. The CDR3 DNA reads TGTGCCAGCAGTCCCCTTTCCGGGACAGGGGGCTTCGGGGACACTGAAGCTTTCTTT.

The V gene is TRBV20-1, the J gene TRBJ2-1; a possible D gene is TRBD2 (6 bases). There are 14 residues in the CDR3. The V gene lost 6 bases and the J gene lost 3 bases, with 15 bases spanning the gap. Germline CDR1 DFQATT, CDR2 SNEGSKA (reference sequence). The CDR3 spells CSAGGTVVYNEQFF. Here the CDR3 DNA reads TGCAGTGCGGGCGGGACGGTAGTCTACAATGAGCAGTTCTTC.

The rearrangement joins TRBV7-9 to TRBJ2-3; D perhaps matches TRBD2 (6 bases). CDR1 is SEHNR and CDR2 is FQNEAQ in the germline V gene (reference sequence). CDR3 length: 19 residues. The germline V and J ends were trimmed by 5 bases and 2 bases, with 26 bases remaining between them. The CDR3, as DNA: TGTGCCAGCAGCCCCCCTACGGGGACTTCGGTTCTTGTCACAGATACGCAGTATTTT. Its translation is CASSPPTGTSVLVTDTQYF. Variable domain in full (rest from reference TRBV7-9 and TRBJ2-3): DTGVSQNPRHKITKRGQNVTFRCDPISEHNRLYWYRQTLGQGPEFLTYFQNEAQLEKSRLLSDRFSAERPKGSFSTLEIQRTEQGDSAMYLCASSPPTGTSVLVTDTQYFGPGTRLTVL.

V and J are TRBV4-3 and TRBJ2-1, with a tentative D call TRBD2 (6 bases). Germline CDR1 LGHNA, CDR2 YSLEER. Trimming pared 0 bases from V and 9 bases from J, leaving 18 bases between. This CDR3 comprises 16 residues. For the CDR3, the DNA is TGCGCCAGCAGCCAAGAGGGGGGAACGGGGTTGGGTGAGCAGTTCTTC. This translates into CASSQEGGTGLGEQFF.

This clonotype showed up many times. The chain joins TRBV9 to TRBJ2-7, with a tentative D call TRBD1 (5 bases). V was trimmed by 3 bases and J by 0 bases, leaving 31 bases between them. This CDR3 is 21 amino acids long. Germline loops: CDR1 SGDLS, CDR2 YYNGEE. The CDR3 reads CASSAPVPSSRTQLSSYEQYF. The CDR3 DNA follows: TGTGCCAGCAGCGCACCCGTCCCCTCCTCGCGGACACAACTAAGCTCCTACGAGCAGTACTTC.

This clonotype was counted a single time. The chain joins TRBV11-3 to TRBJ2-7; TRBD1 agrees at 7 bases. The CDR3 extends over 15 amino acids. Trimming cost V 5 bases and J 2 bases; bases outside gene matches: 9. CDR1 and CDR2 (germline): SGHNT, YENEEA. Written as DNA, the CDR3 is TGTGCCAGCAGCCTATACTCGGGACAGCCCTACGAGCAGTACTTC. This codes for CASSLYSGQPYEQYF.

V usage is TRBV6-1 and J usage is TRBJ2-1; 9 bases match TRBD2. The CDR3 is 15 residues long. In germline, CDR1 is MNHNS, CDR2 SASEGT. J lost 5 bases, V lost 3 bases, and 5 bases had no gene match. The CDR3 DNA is TGTGCCAGCAGTGATGGGCTAGCGGGAAACAATGAGCAGTTCTTC. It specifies CASSDGLAGNNEQFF.

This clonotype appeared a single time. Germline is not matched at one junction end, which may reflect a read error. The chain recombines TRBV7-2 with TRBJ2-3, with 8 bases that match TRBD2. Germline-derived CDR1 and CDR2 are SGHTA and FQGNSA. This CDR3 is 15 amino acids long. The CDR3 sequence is CACSPLAGNTDTQYF. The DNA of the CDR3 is TGTGCCTGCAGCCCTCTAGCGGGTAACACAGATACGCAGTATTTT.

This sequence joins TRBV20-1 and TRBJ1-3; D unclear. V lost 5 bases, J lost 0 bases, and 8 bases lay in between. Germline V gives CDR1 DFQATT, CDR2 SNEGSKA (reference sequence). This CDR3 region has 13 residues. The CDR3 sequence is CSASDLSGNTIYF. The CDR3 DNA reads TGCAGTGCTTCGGACCTCTCTGGAAACACCATATATTTT.

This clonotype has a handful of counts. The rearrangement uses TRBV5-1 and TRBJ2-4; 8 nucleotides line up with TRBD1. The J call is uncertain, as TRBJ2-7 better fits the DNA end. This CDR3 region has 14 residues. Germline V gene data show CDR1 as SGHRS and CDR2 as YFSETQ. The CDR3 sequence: CASSLGRTGNEQYF. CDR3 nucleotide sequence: TGCGCCAGCAGCTTGGGTCGGACAGGGAACGAGCAGTACTTC.

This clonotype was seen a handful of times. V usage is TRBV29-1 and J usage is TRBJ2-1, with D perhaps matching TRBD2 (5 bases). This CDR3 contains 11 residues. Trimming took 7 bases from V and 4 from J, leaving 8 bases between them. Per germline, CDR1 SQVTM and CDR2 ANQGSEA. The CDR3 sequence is CSGLQYNEQFF. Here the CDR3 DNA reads TGCAGCGGACTACAGTACAATGAGCAGTTCTTC.

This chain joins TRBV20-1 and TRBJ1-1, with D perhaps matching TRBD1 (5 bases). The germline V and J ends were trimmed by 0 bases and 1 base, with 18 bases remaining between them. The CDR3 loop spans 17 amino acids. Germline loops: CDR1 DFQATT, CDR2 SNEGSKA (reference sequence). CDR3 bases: TGCAGTGCTAGAGATCACGGCGCAGGGAGGGGGAACACTGAAGCTTTCTTT. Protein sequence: CSARDHGAGRGNTEAFF.

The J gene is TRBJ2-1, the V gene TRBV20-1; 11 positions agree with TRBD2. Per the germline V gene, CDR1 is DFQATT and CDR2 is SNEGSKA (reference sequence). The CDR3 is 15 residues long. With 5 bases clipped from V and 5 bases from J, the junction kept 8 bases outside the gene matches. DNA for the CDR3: TGCAGTGCTCCGATAGCGGGGGGGCCCGACAATGAGCAGTTCTTC. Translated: CSAPIAGGPDNEQFF.

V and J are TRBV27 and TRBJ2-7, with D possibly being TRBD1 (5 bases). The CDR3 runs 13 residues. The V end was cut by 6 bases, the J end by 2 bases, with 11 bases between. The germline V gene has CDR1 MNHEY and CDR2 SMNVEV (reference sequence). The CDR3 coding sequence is TGTGCCAGCAGCTCGACAGCAGCCTACGAGCAGTACTTC. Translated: CASSSTAAYEQYF.

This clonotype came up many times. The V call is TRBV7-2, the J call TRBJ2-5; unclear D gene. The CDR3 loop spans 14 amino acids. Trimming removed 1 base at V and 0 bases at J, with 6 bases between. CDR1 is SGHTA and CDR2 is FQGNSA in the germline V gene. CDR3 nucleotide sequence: TGTGCCAGCAGCTTAGACGGGTACCAAGAGACCCAGTACTTC. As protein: CASSLDGYQETQYF.

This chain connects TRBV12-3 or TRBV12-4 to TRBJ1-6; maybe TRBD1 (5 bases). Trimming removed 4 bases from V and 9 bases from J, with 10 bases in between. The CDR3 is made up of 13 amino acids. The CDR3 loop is CASSSTGTSPLHF. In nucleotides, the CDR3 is TGTGCCAGCAGTTCCACGGGGACTTCACCCCTCCACTTT.